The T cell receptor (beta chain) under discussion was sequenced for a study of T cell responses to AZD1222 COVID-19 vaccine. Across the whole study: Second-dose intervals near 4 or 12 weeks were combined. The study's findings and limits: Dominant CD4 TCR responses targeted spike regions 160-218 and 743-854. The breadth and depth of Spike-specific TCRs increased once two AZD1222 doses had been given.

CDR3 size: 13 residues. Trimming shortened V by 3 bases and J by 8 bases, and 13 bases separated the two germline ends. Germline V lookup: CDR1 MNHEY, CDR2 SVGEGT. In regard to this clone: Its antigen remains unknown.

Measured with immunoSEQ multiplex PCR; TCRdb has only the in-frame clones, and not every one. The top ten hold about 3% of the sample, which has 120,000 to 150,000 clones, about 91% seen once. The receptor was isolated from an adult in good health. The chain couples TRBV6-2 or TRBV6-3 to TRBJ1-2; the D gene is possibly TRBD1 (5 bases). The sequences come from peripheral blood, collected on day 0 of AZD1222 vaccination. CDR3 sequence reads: CASSYRVGVGYTF. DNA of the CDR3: TGTGCCAGCAGTTATCGGGTAGGGGTCGGCTACACCTTC.